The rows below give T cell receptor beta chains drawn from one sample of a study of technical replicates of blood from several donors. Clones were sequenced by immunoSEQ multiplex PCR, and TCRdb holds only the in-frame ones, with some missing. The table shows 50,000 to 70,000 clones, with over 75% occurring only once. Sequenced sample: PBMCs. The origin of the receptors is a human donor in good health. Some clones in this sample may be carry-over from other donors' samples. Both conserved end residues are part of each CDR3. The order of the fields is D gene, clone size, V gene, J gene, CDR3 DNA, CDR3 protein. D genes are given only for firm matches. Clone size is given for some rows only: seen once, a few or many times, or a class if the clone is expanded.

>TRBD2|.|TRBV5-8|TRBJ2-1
TGTGCCAGCAGCCCGGCCCCGGGCCCCGGAGGACTAGCGGGAAGTAATGAGCAGTTCTTC
CASSPAPGPGGLAGSNEQFF
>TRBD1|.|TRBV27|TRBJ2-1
TGTGCCAGCAGTCCCGGGACAGAACACAATGAGCAGTTCTTC
CASSPGTEHNEQFF
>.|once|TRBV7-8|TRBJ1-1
TGTGCCAGCAGCTTAGTACACAACGTGAGGGACACTGAAGCTTTCTTT
CASSLVHNVRDTEAFF
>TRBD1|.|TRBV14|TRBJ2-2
TGTGCCAGCAGCCATGATATAACAGGGGCCGAGGGCGGGGAGCTGTTTTTT
CASSHDITGAEGGELFF
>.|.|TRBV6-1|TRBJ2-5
TGTGCCAGCAGTGAAATCCGGGGGTCGACTAGATTGGGCCAAGAGACCCAGTACTTC
CASSEIRGSTRLGQETQYF
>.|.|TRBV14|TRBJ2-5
TGTGCCAGCAGCCAAGATCGCGACGGGGAACAAGAGACCCAGTACTTC
CASSQDRDGEQETQYF
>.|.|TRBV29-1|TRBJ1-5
TGCAGCGTCGGGGACACCCCTGGGCCCCAGCATTTT
CSVGDTPGPQHF
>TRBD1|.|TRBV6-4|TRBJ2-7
TGTGCCAGCAGTGACTTCGGACAGGGGTTATTTTACGAGCAGTACTTC
CASSDFGQGLFYEQYF
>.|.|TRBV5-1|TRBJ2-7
TGCGCCAGCAGCCAACCGGGACAAGGATCCTACGAGCAGTACTTC
CASSQPGQGSYEQYF
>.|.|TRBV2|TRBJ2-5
TGTGCCAGCACCAGGGGTTACCAAGAGACCCAGTACTTC
CASTRGYQETQYF
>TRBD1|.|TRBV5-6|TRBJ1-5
TGTGCCAGCAGTTTGCAGGGGGCGAGTCAGCCCCAGCATTTT
CASSLQGASQPQHF
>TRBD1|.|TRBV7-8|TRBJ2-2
TGTGCCAGCACTTGGGACAGGGGGTCTGGCGGGGAGCTGTTTTTT
CASTWDRGSGGELFF
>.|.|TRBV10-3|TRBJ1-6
TGTGCCATCAGTGAGTTTCGCGGGGAGAATAATTCACCCCTCCACTTT
CAISEFRGENNSPLHF
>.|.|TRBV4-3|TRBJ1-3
TGCGCCAGCAGCCAAGAGAAGGGGAACACCATATATTTT
CASSQEKGNTIYF
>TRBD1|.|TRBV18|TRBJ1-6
TGTGCCAGCTCACCACCGGGACAGGCCAATTCACCCCTCCACTTT
CASSPPGQANSPLHF
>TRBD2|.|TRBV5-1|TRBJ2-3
TGCGCCAGCAGCGGCCCGGGACTAGCAGAAAAGGCAGATACGCAGTATTTT
CASSGPGLAEKADTQYF
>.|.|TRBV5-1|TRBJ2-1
TGCGCCAGCAGCTATATCGGGGAACCCGCCTACAATGAGCAGTTCTTC
CASSYIGEPAYNEQFF